This T cell receptor (beta chain) was found in a study of cytomegalovirus exposure and HLA in healthy donors. Study observations and caveats: The investigators catalogued 164 TCR beta chains as cytomegalovirus-associated. Associated with HLA alleles at 0.05 false discovery rate in a later analysis were approximately 17,000 TCR beta sequences.

With 60 Vbeta and 13 Jbeta primers, the PCR was carried out. The table came from immunoSEQ multiplex PCR; TCRdb's copy has only in-frame clones and leaves some out. The sample shows 150,000 to 200,000 clones, roughly 80% of them seen only once. V shed 6 bases, J shed 4 bases, and the junction held 2 bases outside the gene matches. The germline V gene has CDR1 SQVTM and CDR2 ANQGSEA. This CDR3 has 12 residues. Notes on this clone: Its target is not known.

This clonotype was obtained from a man between 60 and 75 years old in good health and CMV-seronegative. Specimen: PBMCs. V usage is TRBV29-1 and J usage is TRBJ1-1, with 10 positions matching TRBD1. CDR3 DNA: TGCAGCGTCCGGACAGGGGGCACTGAAGCTTTCTTT. Translating gives CSVRTGGTEAFF.